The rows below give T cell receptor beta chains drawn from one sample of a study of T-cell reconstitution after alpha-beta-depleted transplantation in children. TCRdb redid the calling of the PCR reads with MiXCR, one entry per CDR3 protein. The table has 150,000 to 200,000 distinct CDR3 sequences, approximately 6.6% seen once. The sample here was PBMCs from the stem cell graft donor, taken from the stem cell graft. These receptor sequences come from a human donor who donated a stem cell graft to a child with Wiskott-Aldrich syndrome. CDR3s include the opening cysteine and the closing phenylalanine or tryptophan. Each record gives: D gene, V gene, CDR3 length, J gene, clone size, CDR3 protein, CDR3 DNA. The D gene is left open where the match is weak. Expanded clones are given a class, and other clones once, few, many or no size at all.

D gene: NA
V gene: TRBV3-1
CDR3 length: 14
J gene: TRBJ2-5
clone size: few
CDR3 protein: CASSDRSLGETQYF
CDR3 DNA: TGTGCCAGCAGCGATCGGAGTCTGGGAGAGACCCAGTACTTC

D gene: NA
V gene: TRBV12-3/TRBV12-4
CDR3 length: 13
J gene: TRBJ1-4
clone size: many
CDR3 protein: CASSSGSNEKLFF
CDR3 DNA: TGTGCCAGCAGTTCGGGGTCTAATGAAAAACTGTTTTTT

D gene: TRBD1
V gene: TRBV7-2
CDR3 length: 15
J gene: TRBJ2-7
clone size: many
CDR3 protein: CASSSPGQGNYEQYF
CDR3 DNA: TGTGCCAGCAGCTCCCCGGGACAGGGAAACTACGAGCAGTACTTC

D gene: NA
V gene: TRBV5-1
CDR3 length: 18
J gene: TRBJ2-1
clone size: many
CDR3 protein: CASSSTPTATRPAEREFF
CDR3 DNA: TGCGCCAGCAGCTCAACCCCAACCGCTACACGCCCAGCAGAACGCGAGTTCTTC

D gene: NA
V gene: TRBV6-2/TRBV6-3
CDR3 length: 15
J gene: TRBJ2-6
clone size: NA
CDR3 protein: CASSYGVEGANVLTF
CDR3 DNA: TGTGCCAGCAGTTACGGGGTTGAAGGGGCCAACGTCCTGACTTTC

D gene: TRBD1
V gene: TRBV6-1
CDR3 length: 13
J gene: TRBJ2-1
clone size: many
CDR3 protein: CASATGHLGEQFF
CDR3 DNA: TGTGCCAGCGCGACAGGGCATCTGGGTGAGCAGTTCTTC

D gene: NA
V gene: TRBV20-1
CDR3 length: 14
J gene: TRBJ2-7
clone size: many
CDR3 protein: CSASKQISSYEQYF
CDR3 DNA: TGCAGTGCTAGTAAACAGATCAGCTCCTACGAGCAGTACTTC

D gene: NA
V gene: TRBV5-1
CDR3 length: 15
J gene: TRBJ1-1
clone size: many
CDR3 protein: CASSLFSRPNTEAFF
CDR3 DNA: TGCGCCAGCAGCTTGTTCTCGAGACCGAACACTGAAGCTTTCTTT

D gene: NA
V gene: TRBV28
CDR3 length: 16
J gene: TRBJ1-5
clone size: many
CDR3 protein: CASSPSEWLSNQPQHF
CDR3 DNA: TGTGCCAGCAGTCCCAGTGAGTGGCTCTCAAATCAGCCCCAGCATTTT

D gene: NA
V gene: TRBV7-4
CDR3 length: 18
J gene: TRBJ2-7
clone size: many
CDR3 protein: CASSLETAGALLDYEQYF
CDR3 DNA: TGTGCCAGCAGCTTAGAGACGGCGGGGGCCCTTCTGGACTACGAGCAGTACTTC

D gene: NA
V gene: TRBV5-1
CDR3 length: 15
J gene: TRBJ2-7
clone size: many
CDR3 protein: CASSPRQSKGYEQYF
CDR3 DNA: TGCGCCAGCAGCCCCCGGCAGAGCAAGGGCTACGAGCAGTACTTC

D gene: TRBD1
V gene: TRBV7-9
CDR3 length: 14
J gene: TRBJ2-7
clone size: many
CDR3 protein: CASSSTGGLNEQYF
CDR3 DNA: TGTGCCAGCAGCTCCACAGGGGGCTTGAACGAGCAGTACTTC

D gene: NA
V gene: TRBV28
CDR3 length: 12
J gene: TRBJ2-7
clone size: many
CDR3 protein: CASSPTYWEQYF
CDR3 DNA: TGTGCCAGCAGTCCCACCTACTGGGAGCAGTACTTC

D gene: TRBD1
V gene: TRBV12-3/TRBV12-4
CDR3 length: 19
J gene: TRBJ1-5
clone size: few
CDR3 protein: CASSILLGTGGIVNQPQHF
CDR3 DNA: TGTGCCAGCAGTATCCTCCTCGGGACAGGGGGTATAGTCAATCAGCCCCAGCATTTT